In its sample, the clone carrying this TCR beta chain was seen a few times. Preparation of the TCRbeta library involved a method that used unique molecular identifiers. TCRdb passed the PCR reads through MiXCR, listing each CDR3 protein once. The sample has roughly 500,000 distinct CDR3 sequences; about 18% are singletons. CDR1 and CDR2 from the germline V gene are SGHAT and FQNNGV. Trimming at V came to 0 bases and at J to 5 bases, leaving 7 bases not matched to a gene. The CDR3 totals 16 residues. The data were taken from a study of T-cell reconstitution after alpha-beta-depleted transplantation in children.

The sample here was PBMCs from the stem cell graft donor, taken from the stem cell graft. The chain combines TRBV11-2 with TRBJ2-5, with 9 positions matching TRBD1. The TCR sequence derives from a human donor who donated a stem cell graft to a child with acute lymphoblastic leukemia. This CDR3 reads CASSLDIQGALETQYF. The CDR3 DNA reads TGTGCCAGCAGCTTAGATATACAGGGGGCGCTTGAGACCCAGTACTTC.